This entry is about one T cell receptor beta chain. What it binds is unknown. This sample is part of a study of shared clonotypes between healthy human individuals. Study conclusions and caveats: Richness estimates generally favored naive over memory subsets. Sorted-subset sequencing was shown by rarefaction to be incomplete despite large depth.

Assay used: immunoSEQ multiplex PCR; TCRdb lists only in-frame clones, some missing. This sample has roughly 2 million clones, with around 95% found just once. The TCR comes from a man younger than 35 in good health. Sequenced sample: naive CD4+ T cells sorted from blood. Noted subset: CD45RA+ positively selected.

As DNA, the CDR3 is TGTGCCAGCAGTGAAGCACGGGAGACTGAAGCTTTCTTT. Translated, it gives CASSEARETEAFF. The chain joins TRBV2 to TRBJ1-1; D remains ambiguous. CDR1 and CDR2 from the germline V gene are SNHLY and FYNNEI. The CDR3 length is 13 residues. Trimming pared 0 bases from V and 5 bases from J, leaving 7 bases between.